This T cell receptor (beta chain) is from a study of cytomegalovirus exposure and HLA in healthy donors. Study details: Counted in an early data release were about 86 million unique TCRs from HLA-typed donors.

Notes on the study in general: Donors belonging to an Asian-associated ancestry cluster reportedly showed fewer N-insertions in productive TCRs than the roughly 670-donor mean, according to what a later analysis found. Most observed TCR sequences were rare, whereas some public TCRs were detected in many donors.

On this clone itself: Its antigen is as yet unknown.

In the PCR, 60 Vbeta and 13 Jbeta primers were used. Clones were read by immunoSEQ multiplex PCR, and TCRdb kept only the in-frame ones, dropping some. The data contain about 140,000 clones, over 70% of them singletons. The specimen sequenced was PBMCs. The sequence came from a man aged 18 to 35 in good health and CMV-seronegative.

CDR3 DNA sequence: TGCGCCAGCAGCCAAGATGAAGGGGTAGGCAGGAACTATGGCTACACCTTC. Encoded protein: CASSQDEGVGRNYGYTF. The chain joins TRBV4-1 to TRBJ1-2; TRBD1 might be the D (5 bases). V lost 0 bases, J lost 2 bases, and 16 bases lay in between. The CDR3 has 17 amino acids. CDR1 MGHRA and CDR2 YSYEKL come from the germline V gene.